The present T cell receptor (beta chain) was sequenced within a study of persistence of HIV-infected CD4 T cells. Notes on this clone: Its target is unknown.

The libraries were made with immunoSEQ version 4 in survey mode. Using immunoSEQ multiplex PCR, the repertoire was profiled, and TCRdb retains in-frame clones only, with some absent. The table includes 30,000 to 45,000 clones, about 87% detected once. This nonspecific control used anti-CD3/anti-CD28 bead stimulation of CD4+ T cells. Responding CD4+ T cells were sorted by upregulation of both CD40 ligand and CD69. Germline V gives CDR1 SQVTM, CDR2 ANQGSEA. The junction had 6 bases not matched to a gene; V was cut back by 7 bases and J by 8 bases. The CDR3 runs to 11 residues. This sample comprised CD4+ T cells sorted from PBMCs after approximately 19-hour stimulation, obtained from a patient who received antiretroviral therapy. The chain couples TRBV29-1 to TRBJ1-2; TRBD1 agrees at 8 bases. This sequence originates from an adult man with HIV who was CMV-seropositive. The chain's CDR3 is CSAQTGAGYTF. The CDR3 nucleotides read TGCAGCGCCCAGACAGGGGCGGGCTACACCTTC.